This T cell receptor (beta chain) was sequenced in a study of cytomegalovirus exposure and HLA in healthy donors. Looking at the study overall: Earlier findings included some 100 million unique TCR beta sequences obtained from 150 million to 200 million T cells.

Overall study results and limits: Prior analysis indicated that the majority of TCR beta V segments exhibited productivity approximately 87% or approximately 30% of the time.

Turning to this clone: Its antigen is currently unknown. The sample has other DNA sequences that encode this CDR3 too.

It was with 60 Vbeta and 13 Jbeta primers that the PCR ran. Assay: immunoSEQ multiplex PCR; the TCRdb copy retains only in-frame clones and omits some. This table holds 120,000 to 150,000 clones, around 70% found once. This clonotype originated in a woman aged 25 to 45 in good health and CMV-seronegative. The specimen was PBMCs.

The CDR3 region is CSVEEGGGETQYF. DNA of the CDR3: TGCAGCGTTGAGGAGGGTGGTGGGGAGACCCAGTACTTC. The V call is TRBV29-1, the J call TRBJ2-5; weak D call: TRBD2 (6 bases). This CDR3 contains 13 residues. Trimming shortened V by 3 bases and J by 5 bases, and 13 bases separated the two germline ends. CDR1 SQVTM and CDR2 ANQGSEA come from the germline V gene.